The entry below describes one T cell receptor (beta chain). What it recognizes is unknown. Researchers ran the PCR with 60 Vbeta and 13 Jbeta primers. Generated by immunoSEQ multiplex PCR, the TCRdb table keeps only in-frame clones and is missing some. Here the sample spans about 140,000 clones, roughly four fifths being singletons. Looked up from germline, CDR1 is SQVTM and CDR2 is ANQGSEA. Trimming removed 6 bases from V and 0 bases from J; junction bases left unmatched: 2. The CDR3 has 15 amino acids. This sample is drawn from a study of cytomegalovirus exposure and HLA in healthy donors. General observations from the study: A few V segments could not be told apart, such as TRBV6-2 and TRBV6-3, and were left out. An observed cluster of highly shared sequence variants was recorded as a likely sequencing artifact. A later examination showed that TCR association rates differed by HLA locus, with DRB1 most and HLA-C fewest.

This chain links TRBV29-1 with TRBJ2-2, with TRBD2 identical over 12 bases. The sequencing input was PBMCs. This receptor was obtained from a male donor in good health and CMV-seronegative. DNA for the CDR3: TGCAGCGTGGGACTAGCGGGCACGAACACCGGGGAGCTGTTTTTT. This codes for CSVGLAGTNTGELFF.